This T cell receptor beta chain was retrieved from a study of blood T cell repertoires in COVID-19 (TCRdb year 2020). Describing the broader study: Samples covering the acute and convalescent phases of COVID-19 were provided by collaborators in the United States, Italy and Spain. The samples were drawn from two sources: the first 160 participants of the ongoing ImmuneRACE study, and 1,200 or so subjects contributed by 6 global collaborators. Subjects who had been exposed to COVID-19, were actively infected with it, or had recovered from it provided the deeply sampled blood TCRbeta repertoires that made up the dataset. Where HLA class I and class II types were available, the types were taken from metadata supplied by the sample provider, not from assay-based typing. The sample metadata nearly always contained a de-identified subject ID, COVID-19 status, age in years and sex. The repertoires were made available in a free public database intended to serve as a resource for research on the immune response to SARS-CoV-2. The material from the prospective study consisted of cDNA or gDNA derived from T cells, B-cell-depleted T cells, or PBMCs.

This clone was detected ten times or more. Its antigen is still unknown. No much larger clone exists at a distance of one base, and base qualities are not known. TCRbeta CDR3 regions were amplified from genomic DNA by means of the immunoSEQ Assay, a bias-controlled multiplex PCR. Per the authors' processing: Within the assay, amplification of reference gene primers was used to estimate how many nucleated cells each sample contained. To quantify the absolute abundance of each unique TCRbeta CDR3 rearrangement, sequence reads were collapsed and filtered. For each sample, productive Simpson clonality was calculated by taking the square root of Simpson's diversity index across productive rearrangements. TCRdb holds this immuneACCESS table with in-frame rearrangements only. Some clones are missing; in checked studies, unresolved V genes explain under half, and the rest has no known cause. V, J and clone size reflect that table, while D and trimming were determined from the DNA. Recorded for this sample are over 150,000 clones; roughly 72% of them occurred a single time. Clones ranked in the top ten supply around 3.4% of the sample.

Each collaborating institution followed its own protocols to collect whole blood in K2EDTA tubes. Collaborator samples were shipped for TCRbeta analysis as frozen whole blood, isolated PBMCs, or DNA extracted from either sample type. The paper as a whole reports these results and caveats: How much clinical and demographic metadata was included differed by source and by participant, and the metadata was provided uncurated.

From the cysteine up to the phenylalanine, the CDR3 has a length of 13 residues. Of all the DNA, just the CDR3 is kept, 39 bases in frame from base 1. V is reduced by 0 bases and J by 4 bases, leaving a spacing of 7 bases between them. Based on the germline V gene, the CDR1 and CDR2 sequences are MNHEY and SVGEGT. The sequence derives from a woman older than 75 with acute or convalescent COVID-19. The sequencing sample was made of peripheral blood. Recombination linked TRBV6-2 or TRBV6-3 to TRBJ2-7, with the D gene not confidently named. The sequenced DNA: TGTGCCAGCAGTTACTCGATCAGTTACGAGCAGTACTTC. Translation gives CASSYSISYEQYF.